Reported below is one TCR beta chain. Its matching antigen is unknown. Relapse was seen in all patients after autologous stem cell transplantation, and brentuximab vedotin exposure was variable. Clones were read by immunoSEQ multiplex PCR, and TCRdb kept only the in-frame ones, dropping some. The repertoire holds 40,000 to 45,000 clones, approximately 83% seen once, with 20% to 25% in the top ten. The data were taken from a study of PD-1 blockade in classical Hodgkin lymphoma. General study results and limits: Causes of the repertoire differences remain undefined, possibly disease activity or prior therapy.

V lost 5 bases to trimming and J lost 3 bases, with 13 bases between them. The CDR3 extends over 15 amino acids. Germline loops: CDR1 SGHTA, CDR2 FQGNSA. The receptor was isolated from a human donor with classical Hodgkin lymphoma. The chain links TRBV7-2 to TRBJ2-2; weak D call: TRBD1 (6 bases). The input for sequencing was peripheral blood mononuclear cells (PBMCs), taken at baseline. The CDR3 coding sequence is TGTGCCAGCAGCCTGGACAGAGAGTACACCGGGGAGCTGTTTTTT. Its translation is CASSLDREYTGELFF.